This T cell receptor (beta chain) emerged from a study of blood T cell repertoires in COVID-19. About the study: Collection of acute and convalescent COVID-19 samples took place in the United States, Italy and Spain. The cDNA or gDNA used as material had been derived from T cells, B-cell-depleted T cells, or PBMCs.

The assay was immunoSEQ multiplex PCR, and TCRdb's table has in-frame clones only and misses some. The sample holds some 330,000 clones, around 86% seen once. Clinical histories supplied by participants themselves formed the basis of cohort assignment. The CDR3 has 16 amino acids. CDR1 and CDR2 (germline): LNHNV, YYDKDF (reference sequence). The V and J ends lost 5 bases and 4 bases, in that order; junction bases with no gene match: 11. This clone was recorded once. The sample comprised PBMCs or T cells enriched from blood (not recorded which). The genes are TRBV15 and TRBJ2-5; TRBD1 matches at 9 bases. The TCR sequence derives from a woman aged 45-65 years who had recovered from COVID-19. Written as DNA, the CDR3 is TGTGCCACCAGCGACCGAAGACAGGGGGTAGGAGAGACCCAGTACTTC. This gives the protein CATSDRRQGVGETQYF. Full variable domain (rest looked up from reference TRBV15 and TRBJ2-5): DAMVIQNPRYQVTQFGKPVTLSCSQTLNHNVMYWYQQKSSQAPKLLFHYYDKDFNNEADTPDNFQSRRPNTSFCFLDIRSPGLGDTAMYLCATSDRRQGVGETQYFGPGTRLLVL.